This passage covers 21 T cell receptor beta chains from one sample sequenced in a study of CD8+CD57+ T cells in acquired aplastic anemia. TCR beta VDJ combinations and CDR3 sequences were profiled from genomic DNA. TCRdb ran MiXCR on the reads and lists one entry per CDR3 protein. The table has approximately 300,000 distinct CDR3 sequences, 45% to 65% seen once. Sequencing was done on patients that had shown CD8+CD57+ cell expansion by flow cytometry. The sample was sorted CD4+, CD8+, or CD8+CD57+ T cells (not recorded which) from PBMCs. These receptors were obtained from a human donor with aplastic anemia.

This clonotype was counted ten times or more. The chain joins TRBV6-1 to TRBJ2-7, with D possibly being TRBD1 (5 bases). Germline V gene data show CDR1 as MNHNS and CDR2 as SASEGT. The CDR3 is 11 amino acids. The ends were cut back, 8 bases at V and 2 bases at J, with 7 bases in the middle. The CDR3 DNA sequence: TGTGCCAGCGACAGAGCCTACGAGCAGTACTTC. It specifies CASDRAYEQYF.

The chain joins TRBV6-1 to TRBJ2-3; D is unresolved. V lost 3 bases, J lost 5 bases, and 9 bases lay in between. The CDR3 runs to 13 residues. From germline, CDR1 is MNHNS and CDR2 SASEGT. CDR3 bases: TGTGCCAGCAGTGACCGCGTCGTAGATACGCAGTATTTT. This sequence encodes CASSDRVVDTQYF.

The J gene is TRBJ2-7, the V gene TRBV4-1, with TRBD2 identical over 15 bases. The CDR3 is 20 amino acids. Germline lookup yields CDR1 MGHRA and CDR2 YSYEKL. Trimming removed 3 bases from V and 0 bases from J; junction bases left unmatched: 12. The CDR3 loop reads CASSQQPPGLAGGSSYEQYF. For the CDR3, the DNA is TGCGCCAGCAGCCAGCAACCCCCGGGACTAGCGGGGGGTAGCTCCTACGAGCAGTACTTC.

This clonotype was picked up a small number of times. The chain combines TRBV7-8 with TRBJ1-1, with 7 positions matching TRBD1. The CDR3 is made up of 13 amino acids. Germline values: CDR1 SGHVS, CDR2 FQNEAQ. V shed 5 bases and J 4 bases; nucleotides not matched to a gene: 4. For the CDR3, the DNA is TGTGCCAGCAGCAAGGACAGGCCCACTGAAGCTTTCTTT. Protein: CASSKDRPTEAFF. Based on the CDR3 plus reference TRBV7-8 and TRBJ1-1, the full variable domain is GAGVSQSPRYKVAKRGQDVALRCDPISGHVSLFWYQQALGQGPEFLTYFQNEAQLDKSGLPSDRFFAERPEGSVSTLKIQRTQQEDSAVYLCASSKDRPTEAFFGQGTRLTVV.

The chain combines TRBV7-7 with TRBJ2-5; 10 nucleotides agree with TRBD1. The length of the CDR3 is 15 residues. Per the germline V gene, CDR1 is SSHAT and CDR2 is FNYEAQ (reference sequence). This chain's CDR3 is CVSSPGTGVQETQYF. Here the CDR3 DNA reads TGTGTTAGCAGCCCAGGGACAGGGGTACAAGAGACCCAGTACTTC.

This clonotype has only one observation. The chain links TRBV2 to TRBJ2-1; 14 bases fit TRBD2. The V gene end was trimmed by 6 bases and the J gene end by 9 bases; junction bases not matched to a gene: 7. Germline V gene data show CDR1 as SNHLY and CDR2 as FYNNEI. The CDR3 extends over 15 amino acids. The CDR3 is CASRMTSGGEGEQFF. CDR3 nucleotide sequence: TGTGCCAGCAGGATGACTAGCGGGGGGGAGGGTGAGCAGTTCTTC.

The chain carries TRBV2 and TRBJ2-1, with 7 nucleotides matching TRBD2. Germline CDR1 SNHLY, CDR2 FYNNEI. V lost 9 bases to trimming and J lost 3 bases; unmatched junction nucleotides: 11. The CDR3 contains 15 residues. The CDR3 loop reads CARIPTSDYYNEQFF. The CDR3 DNA sequence: TGTGCCAGGATTCCCACTAGCGACTACTACAATGAGCAGTTCTTC.

This chain joins TRBV20-1 and TRBJ1-1; possible D gene TRBD1, 6 bases. V lost 3 bases to trimming and J lost 1 base, with 18 bases between them. This CDR3 comprises 16 residues. In germline, CDR1 is DFQATT, CDR2 SNEGSKA (reference sequence). CDR3 bases: TGCAGTGCTAGGACCGGGGGGGCGTTTGGGAACACTGAAGCTTTCTTT. It translates to CSARTGGAFGNTEAFF.

This clonotype was recorded at least ten times. This sequence joins TRBV11-2 and TRBJ1-2, with TRBD1 as a possible D gene (6 bases). V gave up 5 bases and J gave up 0 bases, with 10 bases separating them. CDR1 SGHAT and CDR2 FQNNGV come from the germline V gene. This CDR3 region has 14 residues. CDR3 residues: CASSQTGSNYGYTF. The DNA of the CDR3 is TGTGCCAGCAGCCAAACAGGGTCTAACTATGGCTACACCTTC.

This clonotype was observed a single time. The junction differs from germline at one of its ends, possibly a read error. The chain employs TRBV20-1 and TRBJ2-2, with TRBD2 matching over 13 bases. Looked up from germline, CDR1 is DFQATT and CDR2 is SNEGSKA (reference sequence). The CDR3 has 16 residues. The CDR3 region has the DNA TGCAGTGCTAGAGATGGGACTAGCGGGAACACCGGGGAGCCGTTTTTT. This gives the protein CSARDGTSGNTGEPFF.

There are many counts of this clonotype. The V call is TRBV19, the J call TRBJ1-1; TRBD1 matches 8 bases. This CDR3 spans 14 amino acids. CDR1 LNHDA and CDR2 SQIVND come from the germline V gene (reference sequence). V lost 3 bases to trimming and J lost 0 bases; unmatched junction nucleotides: 0. CDR3: CASSMDRVNTEAFF. DNA of the CDR3: TGTGCCAGTAGTATGGACAGGGTGAACACTGAAGCTTTCTTT.

The sample holds a few counts of this clonotype. The rearrangement uses TRBV20-1 and TRBJ1-6, with a weak D call TRBD1 (5 bases). From germline, CDR1 is DFQATT and CDR2 SNEGSKA (reference sequence). This CDR3 has 12 residues. Between the trimmed V and J ends, which lost 6 bases and 7 bases, there was a span of 10 bases. The CDR3 is CSAFRVNSPLHF. The CDR3 bases are TGCAGTGCGTTCAGGGTCAATTCACCCCTCCACTTT.

This clonotype was found a few times. CDR3 residues: CASSGGQGRHEQYF. The CDR3 bases are TGTGCCAGCAGCGGCGGACAGGGAAGGCACGAGCAGTACTTC. The V call is TRBV5-4, the J call TRBJ2-7; 8 bases are a match to TRBD1. The V gene's germline CDR1 is SGHNT and CDR2 YYREEE (reference sequence). The CDR3 contains 14 residues. Trimming removed 4 bases from V and 5 bases from J; junction bases left unmatched: 8. Together with reference TRBV5-4 and TRBJ2-7, the CDR3 gives the full variable domain: ETGVTQSPTHLIKTRGQQVTLRCSSQSGHNTVSWYQQALGQGPQFIFQYYREEENGRGNFPPRFSGLQFPNYSSELNVNALELDDSALYLCASSGGQGRHEQYFGPGTRLTVT.

The chain is built from TRBV25-1 and TRBJ1-1, with D possibly matching TRBD1 (6 bases). This CDR3 spans 15 amino acids. Trimming removed 7 bases at V and 3 bases at J, with 18 bases between. Germline V gene sequence: CDR1 MGHDK, CDR2 SYGVNS. CDR3 sequence reads: CASTLGIGGDTEAFF. CDR3 DNA sequence: TGTGCCAGCACCCTGGGGATAGGGGGTGACACTGAAGCTTTCTTT.

Here the CDR3 reads CASSWGQIYGYTF. The CDR3 DNA is TGTGCCAGCAGCTGGGGACAGATCTATGGCTACACCTTC. The V call is TRBV5-4, the J call TRBJ1-2, with 7 bases that match TRBD1. J was trimmed by 4 bases and V by 3 bases; bases with no gene match: 3. This CDR3 has 13 residues. Germline V gene lookup returns CDR1 SGHNT and CDR2 YYREEE (reference sequence).

This clonotype was picked up many times. This chain connects TRBV12-3 or TRBV12-4 to TRBJ1-4, with TRBD1 matching over 8 bases. Trimming took 3 bases from V and 5 from J; bases not matched to a gene: 5. There are 15 residues in the CDR3. The CDR3 nucleotides are TGTGCCAGCAGTTTCTCGGACAGGGAGAATGAAAAACTGTTTTTT. Translating it yields CASSFSDRENEKLFF.

In its sample, this clonotype was seen many times. J is TRBJ2-7 and V is TRBV19, with a tentative D call TRBD1 (8 bases). Looked up from germline, CDR1 is LNHDA and CDR2 is SQIVND (reference sequence). CDR3 length: 16 residues. Trimming left V 3 bases short and J 6 bases short, with 21 bases between. The CDR3 region has the DNA TGTGCCAGTAGTATCGCGTGGGGACAGGAGCGGGGCGAGCAGTACTTC. It yields the protein CASSIAWGQERGEQYF.

The chain uses TRBV7-9 and TRBJ1-2; D is ambiguous. The V and J ends lost 5 bases and 3 bases respectively, with 19 bases between them. Germline CDR1 reads SEHNR; CDR2 reads FQNEAQ (reference sequence). The CDR3 extends over 16 amino acids. This CDR3 reads CASSPPLGKPDYGYTF. The CDR3 coding sequence is TGTGCCAGCAGCCCACCGCTGGGAAAACCGGACTATGGCTACACCTTC.

A single count supports this clonotype. The rearrangement uses TRBV29-1 and TRBJ1-1; the match to TRBD1 covers 7 bases. J gave up 0 bases and V 4 bases, and 11 bases lay outside the gene matches. From germline, CDR1 is SQVTM and CDR2 ANQGSEA. CDR3 length equals 16 residues. In DNA, the CDR3 is TGCAGCGTTGTAAGGTGGGACAGAAAGATGAACACTGAAGCTTTCTTT. Translated, it gives CSVVRWDRKMNTEAFF.

The genes are TRBV10-2 and TRBJ2-3, with 7 bases matching TRBD2. Germline V CDR1 and CDR2: WSHSY, SAAADI. The V segment lost 7 bases and the J segment 8 bases; nucleotides outside the gene matches: 15. The CDR3 covers 15 residues. Written as DNA, the CDR3 is TGCGCCAGCACTTTCGGAGCCGCGTCGGGGGGTACGCAGTATTTT. Translation gives CASTFGAASGGTQYF.

This clonotype was seen at least ten times. The chain combines TRBV29-1 with TRBJ2-3, with 14 positions matching TRBD2. Trimming cost V 0 bases and J 2 bases; bases outside gene matches: 4. This CDR3 has 17 residues. CDR1 and CDR2 from the germline V gene are SQVTM and ANQGSEA. The DNA for the CDR3 is TGCAGCGTTGAAGATCCGACTAGCGGGGGGGCCACAGATACGCAGTATTTT. Its translation is CSVEDPTSGGATDTQYF.